Sequencing of this T cell receptor beta chain was carried out in a study of blood T cell repertoires in COVID-19. Background on the study: In each case, the material was cDNA or gDNA derived from T cells, B-cell-depleted T cells, or PBMCs.

As originally analysed: Amplification with reference gene primers provided the estimates of nucleated cell counts. Sequenced by immunoSEQ multiplex PCR; TCRdb stores in-frame clones only, minus some. V, J and clone size were drawn from that table, and D and trimming were deduced from the DNA. The sample has about 140,000 clones; over 70% are singletons. After removal of 7 bases from V and 5 bases from J, the junction contained 12 bases not matched to a gene. Germline V gene lookup returns CDR1 LNHDA and CDR2 SQIVND (reference sequence). CDR3 size: 15 residues. The rearrangement uses TRBV19 and TRBJ1-2; 8 bases fit TRBD1. The source material was peripheral blood. This TCR derives from a man in his 70s who had recovered from COVID-19. CDR3 sequence (DNA): TGTGCCAGTATTAAAGGACAGGGTGCTCGGTATGGCTACACCTTC. It is translated as CASIKGQGARYGYTF. Together with reference TRBV19 and TRBJ1-2, the CDR3 gives the full variable domain: DGGITQSPKYLFRKEGQNVTLSCEQNLNHDAMYWYRQDPGQGLRLIYYSQIVNDFQKGDIAEGYSVSREKKESFPLTVTSAQKNPTAFYLCASIKGQGARYGYTFGSGTRLTVV.